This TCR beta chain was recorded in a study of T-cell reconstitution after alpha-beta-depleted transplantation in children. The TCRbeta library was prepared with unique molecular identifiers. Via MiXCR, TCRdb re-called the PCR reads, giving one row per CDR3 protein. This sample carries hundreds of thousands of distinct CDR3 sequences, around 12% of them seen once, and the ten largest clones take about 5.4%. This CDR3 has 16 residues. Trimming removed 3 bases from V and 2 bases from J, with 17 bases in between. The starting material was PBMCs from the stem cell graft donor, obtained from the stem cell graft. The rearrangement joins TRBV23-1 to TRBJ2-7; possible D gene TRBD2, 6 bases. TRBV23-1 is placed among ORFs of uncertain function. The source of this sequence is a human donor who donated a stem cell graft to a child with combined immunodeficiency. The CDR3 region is CASSHSSFGSPYEQYF. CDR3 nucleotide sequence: TGCGCCAGCAGTCATTCATCTTTCGGGAGCCCCTACGAGCAGTACTTC.